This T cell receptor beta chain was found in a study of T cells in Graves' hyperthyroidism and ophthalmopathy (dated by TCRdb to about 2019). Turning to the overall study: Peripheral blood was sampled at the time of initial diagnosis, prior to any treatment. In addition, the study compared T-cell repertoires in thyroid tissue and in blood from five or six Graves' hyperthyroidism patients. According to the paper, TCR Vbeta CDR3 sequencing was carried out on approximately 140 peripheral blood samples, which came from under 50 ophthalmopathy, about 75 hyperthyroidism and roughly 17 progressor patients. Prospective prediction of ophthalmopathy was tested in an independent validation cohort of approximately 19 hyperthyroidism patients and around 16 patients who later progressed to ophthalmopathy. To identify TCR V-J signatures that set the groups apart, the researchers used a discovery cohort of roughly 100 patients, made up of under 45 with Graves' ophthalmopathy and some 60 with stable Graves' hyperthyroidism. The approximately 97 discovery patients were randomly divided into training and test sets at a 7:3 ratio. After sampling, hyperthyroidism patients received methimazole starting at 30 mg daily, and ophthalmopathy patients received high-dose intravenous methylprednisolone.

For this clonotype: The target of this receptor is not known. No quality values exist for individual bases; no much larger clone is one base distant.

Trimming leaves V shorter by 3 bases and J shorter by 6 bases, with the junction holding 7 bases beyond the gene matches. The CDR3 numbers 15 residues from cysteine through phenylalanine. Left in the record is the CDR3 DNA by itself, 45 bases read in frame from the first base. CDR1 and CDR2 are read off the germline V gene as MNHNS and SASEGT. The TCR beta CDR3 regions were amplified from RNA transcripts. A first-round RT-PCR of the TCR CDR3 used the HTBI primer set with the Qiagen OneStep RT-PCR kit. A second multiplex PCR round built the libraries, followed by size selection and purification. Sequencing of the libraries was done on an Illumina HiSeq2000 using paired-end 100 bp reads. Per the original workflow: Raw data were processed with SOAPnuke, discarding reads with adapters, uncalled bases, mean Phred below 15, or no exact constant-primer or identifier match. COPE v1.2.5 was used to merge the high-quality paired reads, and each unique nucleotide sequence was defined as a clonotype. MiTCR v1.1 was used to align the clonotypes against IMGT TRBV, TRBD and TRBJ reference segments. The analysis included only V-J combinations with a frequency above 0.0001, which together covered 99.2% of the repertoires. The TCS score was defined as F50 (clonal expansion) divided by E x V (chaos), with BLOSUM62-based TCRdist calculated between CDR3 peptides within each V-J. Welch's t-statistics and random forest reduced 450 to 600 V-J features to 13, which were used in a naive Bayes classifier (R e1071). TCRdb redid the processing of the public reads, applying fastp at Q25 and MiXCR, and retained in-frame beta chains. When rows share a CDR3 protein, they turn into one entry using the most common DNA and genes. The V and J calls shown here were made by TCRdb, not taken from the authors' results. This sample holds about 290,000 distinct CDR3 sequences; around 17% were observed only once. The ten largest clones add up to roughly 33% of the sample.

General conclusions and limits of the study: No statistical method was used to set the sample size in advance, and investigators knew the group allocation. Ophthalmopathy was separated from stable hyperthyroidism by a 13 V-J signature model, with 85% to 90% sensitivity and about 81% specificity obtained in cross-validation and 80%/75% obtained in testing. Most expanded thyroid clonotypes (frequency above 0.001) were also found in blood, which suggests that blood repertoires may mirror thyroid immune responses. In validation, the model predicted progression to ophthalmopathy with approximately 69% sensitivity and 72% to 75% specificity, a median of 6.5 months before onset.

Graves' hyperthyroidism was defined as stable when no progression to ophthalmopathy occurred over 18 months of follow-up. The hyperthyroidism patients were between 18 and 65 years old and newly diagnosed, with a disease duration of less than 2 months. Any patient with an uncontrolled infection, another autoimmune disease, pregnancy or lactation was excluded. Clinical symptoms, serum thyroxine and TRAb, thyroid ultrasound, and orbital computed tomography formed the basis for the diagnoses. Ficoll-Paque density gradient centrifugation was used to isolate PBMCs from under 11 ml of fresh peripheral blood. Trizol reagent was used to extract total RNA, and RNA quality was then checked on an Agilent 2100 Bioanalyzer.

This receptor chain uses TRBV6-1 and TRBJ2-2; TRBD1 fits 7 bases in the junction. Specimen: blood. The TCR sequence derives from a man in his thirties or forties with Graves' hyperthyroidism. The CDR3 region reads CASSDRQGMPGELFF. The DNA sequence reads TGTGCCAGCAGTGATCGACAGGGTATGCCCGGGGAGCTGTTTTTT.